Shown below are 27 T cell receptor beta chains from a single sample sequenced in a study of T cells after yellow fever vaccination. TCRdb passed the 5' RACE reads through MiXCR, listing each CDR3 protein once. The repertoire includes tens of thousands of distinct CDR3 sequences, about 7.7% of them detected once, and 41% sits in the top ten. The sequenced sample was CD8+ T cells sorted from PBMCs, obtained on the day of the yellow fever booster vaccination. These receptors were obtained from a man aged 30 to 45 who received the YFV17D yellow fever vaccine.

This clonotype was detected many times. The chain is built from TRBV5-5 and TRBJ1-1; TRBD1 matches 8 bases. Germline lookup yields CDR1 SGHKS and CDR2 YYEKEE (reference sequence). J lost 1 base, V lost 0 bases, and 5 bases had no gene match. The CDR3 covers 16 residues. CDR3 in amino acids: CASSLVSQGANTEAFF. For the CDR3, the DNA is TGTGCCAGCAGCTTGGTTTCGCAGGGGGCGAACACTGAAGCTTTCTTT.

This rearrangement joins TRBV7-9 to TRBJ1-1, with D unclear. Per germline, CDR1 SEHNR and CDR2 FQNEAQ (reference sequence). V was cut by 0 bases and J by 1 base, with 9 bases left in between. This CDR3 has 15 amino acids. The CDR3 is CASSLALLGNTEAFF. CDR3 nucleotide sequence: TGTGCCAGCAGCTTAGCCCTCCTCGGGAACACTGAAGCTTTCTTT.

Ten or more counts support this clonotype. This chain uses TRBV7-8 with TRBJ2-1; D remains ambiguous. CDR1 and CDR2 (germline): SGHVS, FQNEAQ. V was pared by 5 bases and J by 0 bases, with 20 bases between. The CDR3 totals 18 residues. DNA for the CDR3: TGTGCCAGCAGCCAGCCAGAGAAAACCTATAGCTCCTACAATGAGCAGTTCTTC. Its translation is CASSQPEKTYSSYNEQFF.

This clonotype has only a few counts. This rearrangement joins TRBV6-1 to TRBJ1-1, with D perhaps TRBD1 (5 bases). V shed 7 bases and J shed 1 base, with 10 bases lying between them. CDR3 length equals 13 residues. Per the germline V gene, CDR1 is MNHNS and CDR2 is SASEGT. This chain's CDR3 is CASTPGANTEAFF. As DNA, the CDR3 is TGTGCCAGCACCCCCGGGGCGAACACTGAAGCTTTCTTT.

This clonotype was recorded at least ten times. The chain combines TRBV7-9 with TRBJ2-3, with 10 bases aligning to TRBD2. V gave up 0 bases and J gave up 5 bases; unmatched junction bases: 8. Germline lookup yields CDR1 SEHNR and CDR2 FQNEAQ (reference sequence). CDR3 length: 17 amino acids. The CDR3 spells CASSLAVKREGRDTQYF. Written as DNA, the CDR3 is TGTGCCAGCAGCTTAGCGGTTAAGCGGGAGGGGAGAGATACGCAGTATTTT.

The gene calls are TRBV4-3 and TRBJ1-1; unclear D gene. Germline CDR1 and CDR2: LGHNA and YSLEER. The V gene lost 0 bases and the J gene lost 0 bases, with 14 bases spanning the gap. CDR3 length equals 17 residues. The CDR3 nucleotides are TGCGCCAGCAGCCAAGAAGCGCAGAACCTCATGAACACTGAAGCTTTCTTT. Translation gives CASSQEAQNLMNTEAFF.

The chain links TRBV12-3 or TRBV12-4 to TRBJ2-7, with D perhaps TRBD2 (6 bases). Trimming removed 5 bases from V and 2 bases from J, with 13 bases in between. This CDR3 region has 14 residues. This CDR3 reads CASSPGEFTYEQYF. CDR3 in DNA: TGTGCCAGCAGTCCGGGGGAGTTTACCTACGAGCAGTACTTC.

There are a few counts of this clonotype. The V and J genes are TRBV9 and TRBJ2-3, with D possibly matching TRBD2 (6 bases). The germline CDR1 and CDR2 sequences are SGDLS and YYNGEE. The CDR3 extends over 15 amino acids. The V and J ends lost 5 bases and 1 base respectively, with 14 bases between them. In nucleotides, the CDR3 is TGTGCCAGCAGGAAGACTGGCGGGGGCACAGATACGCAGTATTTT. Residues: CASRKTGGGTDTQYF.

This clonotype was observed a handful of times. The chain links TRBV7-3 to TRBJ2-1; no reliable D call. CDR3 length: 17 residues. From germline, CDR1 is SGHTA and CDR2 FQGTGA. V shed 2 bases and J shed 9 bases, with 23 bases lying between them. The CDR3: CASSLEPRGLGSGEQFF. The CDR3 region has the DNA TGTGCCAGCAGCTTAGAGCCCCGCGGCCTTGGATCTGGTGAGCAGTTCTTC.

This clonotype came up a few times. This chain connects TRBV4-2 to TRBJ2-7; D may be TRBD2 (5 bases). Trimming removed 0 bases at V and 0 bases at J, with 6 bases between. The germline V gene encodes CDR1 LGHNA and CDR2 YNFKEQ. This CDR3 is built from 14 residues. The CDR3 sequence: CASSQELVSYEQYF. CDR3 bases: TGTGCCAGCAGCCAAGAACTAGTCTCCTACGAGCAGTACTTC.

This clonotype was recorded only once. A much larger clone lies a single base off, so this may be a read error. CDR3 protein: CSVAGGVVTGELFF. The CDR3 nucleotides are TGCAGCGTTGCAGGAGGGGTCGTCACCGGGGAGCTGTTTTTT. The chain employs TRBV29-1 and TRBJ2-2, with D perhaps matching TRBD2 (6 bases). The CDR3 spans 14 residues. V was shortened by 4 bases and J by 4 bases, with 13 bases between the two germline ends. Germline-derived CDR1 and CDR2 are SQVTM and ANQGSEA.

The DNA for the CDR3 is TGCGCCAGCAGCCAAGATACGGGAGTAGGGGGCAATGAGCAGTTCTTC. Encoded protein: CASSQDTGVGGNEQFF. This sequence joins TRBV4-3 and TRBJ2-1; D tentatively reads TRBD1 or TRBD2 (6 bases each). Germline lookup yields CDR1 LGHNA and CDR2 YSLEER. The CDR3 sequence is 16 residues long. The V and J ends lost 0 bases and 6 bases respectively, with 15 bases between them.

Here the CDR3 DNA reads TGCGCCAGCAGCGGGTGGGATACACTCGCGGGAGGAGATACGCAGTATTTT. It is translated as CASSGWDTLAGGDTQYF. The rearrangement uses TRBV4-1 and TRBJ2-3; 8 nucleotides agree with TRBD2. The germline gives CDR1 MGHRA, CDR2 YSYEKL. Trimming took 5 bases from V and 5 from J; bases not matched to a gene: 15. CDR3 length: 17 residues.

This clonotype was counted between two and nine times. This chain links TRBV4-2 with TRBJ1-2, with D perhaps TRBD1 (6 bases). In germline, CDR1 is LGHNA, CDR2 YNFKEQ. Trimming removed 1 base at V and 8 bases at J, with 11 bases between. This CDR3 region has 13 residues. The CDR3 sequence is CASSQAPGDGYTF. CDR3 bases: TGTGCCAGCAGCCAAGCCCCAGGGGACGGCTACACCTTC.

This clonotype was detected ten times or more. V and J are TRBV5-1 and TRBJ2-1, with D tentatively TRBD2 (6 bases). This CDR3 spans 12 amino acids. Germline CDR1 reads SGHRS; CDR2 reads YFSETQ. V was clipped by 5 bases and J by 7 bases, with 10 bases between them. As DNA, the CDR3 is TGCGCCAGCAGAGGCGGGATAAATGAGCAGTTCTTC. It codes for CASRGGINEQFF.

The chain couples TRBV5-6 to TRBJ2-5; 10 bases agree with TRBD2. Germline values: CDR1 SGHDT, CDR2 YYEEEE. V trimming: 5 bases; J trimming: 5 bases; junction bases outside the gene matches: 9. The CDR3 covers 15 residues. This chain's CDR3 is CASRPPASGSETQYF. The CDR3 bases are TGTGCCAGCAGGCCCCCGGCTAGCGGGAGTGAGACCCAGTACTTC.

This clonotype came up a few times. V gene TRBV11-2 combines with J gene TRBJ2-1; no definite D call. The CDR3 is 17 amino acids. From germline, CDR1 is SGHAT and CDR2 FQNNGV. Trimming cost V 0 bases and J 7 bases, with 19 bases left between them. The CDR3 bases are TGTGCCAGCAGCTTAGATCTGGAGACTGGCCCCCGGAATGAGCAGTTCTTC. It translates to CASSLDLETGPRNEQFF.

This clonotype was detected ten times or more. The J gene is TRBJ1-5, the V gene TRBV5-6; D remains ambiguous. Germline V lookup: CDR1 SGHDT, CDR2 YYEEEE. V was clipped by 0 bases and J by 5 bases, with 6 bases between them. CDR3 length equals 13 residues. In nucleotides, the CDR3 is TGTGCCAGCAGCTTGGACGGCCATCAGCCCCAGCATTTT. It is translated as CASSLDGHQPQHF.

In its sample, this clonotype was seen many times. The chain links TRBV20-1 to TRBJ2-7, with D unresolved. Germline lookup yields CDR1 DFQATT and CDR2 SNEGSKA (reference sequence). Trimming pared 8 bases from V and 4 bases from J, leaving 15 bases between. This CDR3 spans 12 amino acids. CDR3 nucleotide sequence: TGCAGTACCCGTGAGTTTGGTTACGAGCAGTACTTC. As protein: CSTREFGYEQYF.

The chain couples TRBV9 to TRBJ2-4; TRBD1 agrees at 8 bases. Germline V gene data show CDR1 as SGDLS and CDR2 as YYNGEE. This CDR3 is built from 13 residues. The V and J ends lost 8 bases and 8 bases, in that order; junction bases with no gene match: 9. CDR3 sequence reads: CARSTGQGYIQYF. CDR3 bases: TGTGCCAGAAGCACAGGACAGGGTTACATTCAGTACTTC.

This clonotype was counted between two and nine times. CDR3 nucleotide sequence: TGTGCCAGTAGTTTTCCTGGGTCATCCTCCTACGAGCAGTACTTC. As protein: CASSFPGSSSYEQYF. V gene TRBV19 combines with J gene TRBJ2-7; D unresolved. Germline V CDR1 and CDR2: LNHDA, SQIVND (reference sequence). This CDR3 is built from 15 residues. The V end was cut by 5 bases, the J end by 0 bases, with 14 bases between.

V and J are TRBV7-9 and TRBJ2-6; possibly TRBD1 for D (5 bases). V lost 3 bases, J lost 4 bases, and 7 bases lay in between. The CDR3 sequence is 14 residues long. Looked up from germline, CDR1 is SEHNR and CDR2 is FQNEAQ (reference sequence). The CDR3 DNA sequence: TGTGCCAGCAGCTTGGGGCCCGGGGCCAACGTCCTGACTTTC. Translation gives CASSLGPGANVLTF.

This clonotype has just a few counts. At one end, the junction sequence differs from germline, possibly due to a read error. The chain couples TRBV4-3 to TRBJ1-1, with no clear D. The CDR3 loop spans 13 amino acids. Germline CDR1 reads LGHNA; CDR2 reads YSLEER. CDR3 DNA: TGCGCCAGCAGCCAAGTTTTTAACAGTGAAGCTTTCTTT. Amino acids: CASSQVFNSEAFF.

In its sample, this clonotype was seen a few times. V gene TRBV12-3 or TRBV12-4 combines with J gene TRBJ2-7, with D uncertain. The germline V and J ends were trimmed by 3 bases and 2 bases, with 8 bases remaining between them. CDR3 size: 13 residues. CDR3 nucleotide sequence: TGTGCCAGCAGTTTTGGCGGTCCCTACGAGCAGTACTTC. Encoded protein: CASSFGGPYEQYF.

The chain joins TRBV7-2 to TRBJ2-7; no reliable D call. The V end was cut by 4 bases, the J end by 0 bases, with 10 bases between. Germline CDR1 and CDR2: SGHTA and FQGNSA. The CDR3 is 14 residues long. The CDR3 coding sequence is TGTGCCAGCAGCTCCTGGATAGACTCCTACGAGCAGTACTTC. This codes for CASSSWIDSYEQYF.

CDR3 loop: CASSGVGPDGYEQYF. DNA for the CDR3: TGTGCCAGCAGCGGAGTAGGACCAGACGGCTACGAGCAGTACTTC. The chain is built from TRBV9 and TRBJ2-7; no clear D gene. Germline V lookup: CDR1 SGDLS, CDR2 YYNGEE. The CDR3 covers 15 residues. The germline V and J ends were trimmed by 3 bases and 3 bases, with 16 bases remaining between them.

This clonotype was found a few times. The chain uses TRBV12-3 or TRBV12-4 and TRBJ2-3; 7 bases match TRBD2. The CDR3 runs to 15 residues. The V and J ends lost 1 base and 4 bases, in that order; junction bases with no gene match: 5. The CDR3 DNA follows: TGTGCCAGCAGTTTAGGGGGAGGGCTTTCAGATACGCAGTATTTT. The encoded protein is CASSLGGGLSDTQYF.